Listed below are T cell receptor beta chains from one sample, sequenced in a study of CD8+ T cells in alopecia areata. Measured with immunoSEQ multiplex PCR; TCRdb has only the in-frame clones, and not every one. The table has 130,000 to 150,000 clones, about two thirds seen once. What was sequenced was CD8+ T cells sorted from blood. Source of these receptors: a human donor in good health. Both conserved end residues are part of each CDR3. D genes are given only for firm matches. Some rows mark clone size as missing; the rest say once, few, many or name a class of expanded clone.

TRBV6-6	-	TRBJ2-7	-	TGTGCCAGCAGTCTTGACACTTCCTACGAGCAGTACTTC	CASSLDTSYEQYF
TRBV6-6	-	TRBJ2-7	-	TGTGCCAGCAGCCTCGGGTTAGCTACCTACGAGCAGTACTTC	CASSLGLATYEQYF
TRBV2	-	TRBJ2-7	-	TGTGCCAGCAGTGCGGGACCTAGCGTTTACGAGCAGTACTTC	CASSAGPSVYEQYF
TRBV5-1	TRBD2	TRBJ2-7	-	TGCGCCAGCAGCTTGGCTAGCGGGGCCTACGAGCAGTACTTC	CASSLASGAYEQYF
TRBV29-1	-	TRBJ2-1	-	TGCAGCGTTGAAGTGTCCAGCAATGAGCAGTTCTTC	CSVEVSSNEQFF
TRBV11-2	-	TRBJ2-1	-	TGTGCCAGCAGCCCCTCGAGTTTCGACAATGAGCAGTTCTTC	CASSPSSFDNEQFF
TRBV14	-	TRBJ2-7	-	TGTGCCAGCAGCCAATACGCAGGGTCCTACGAGCAGTACTTC	CASSQYAGSYEQYF
TRBV13	-	TRBJ2-7	-	TGTGCCAGCACCCGAGTGGGAGAGGCAAGCGAGCAGTACTTC	CASTRVGEASEQYF
TRBV9	TRBD1	TRBJ2-7	-	TGTGCCAGCAGCGTAGCCGGGGACAGCTCCTACGAGCAGTACTTC	CASSVAGDSSYEQYF
TRBV6-5	-	TRBJ1-5	-	TGTGCCAGCCGGGGACAAGGCTTATATCAGCCCCAGCATTTT	CASRGQGLYQPQHF
TRBV13	TRBD2	TRBJ2-5	-	TGTGCCAGCAGCTTAACTAGCGGGAGGAGGGAGACCCAGTACTTC	CASSLTSGRRETQYF
TRBV7-8	TRBD1	TRBJ2-7	few	TGTGCCAGCAGCCTGGACAGGTCCTACGAGCAGTACTTC	CASSLDRSYEQYF
TRBV20-1	-	TRBJ2-7	-	TGCAGTGCTAGAGATGTTGAGCAGTACTTC	CSARDVEQYF
TRBV20-1	-	TRBJ1-2	-	TGCAGTGCATCGACCGGGGGCTACACCTTC	CSASTGGYTF
TRBV27	-	TRBJ2-1	-	TGTGCCAGCAGTTTAGGAAGCTCCTACAATGAGCAGTTCTTC	CASSLGSSYNEQFF
TRBV29-1	-	TRBJ2-7	few	TGCAGCGTTGAAGGTAGCGCCTACGAGCAGTACTTC	CSVEGSAYEQYF
TRBV5-1	-	TRBJ2-2	-	TGCGCCAGCAGCTACCAGAGGGGGTCGGTCACCGGGGAGCTGTTTTTT	CASSYQRGSVTGELFF
TRBV7-9	-	TRBJ1-1	-	TGTGCCAGCAGCCCTATCGAGAGTCAGAAGGCTTTCTTT	CASSPIESQKAFF
TRBV9	-	TRBJ2-1	-	TGTGCCAGCAGCCCCCGGGTGAATGAGCAGTTCTTC	CASSPRVNEQFF
TRBV4-1	TRBD1	TRBJ2-2	few	TGCGCCAGCAGCCAAGGACAGGGCCGGGAGCTGTTTTTT	CASSQGQGRELFF
TRBV7-8	TRBD1	TRBJ1-1	few	TGTGCCAGCAGCTCGGACAGGGCGTACACTGAAGCTTTCTTT	CASSSDRAYTEAFF
TRBV29-1	-	TRBJ2-5	-	TGCAGCGCCCGAGGGGGGGAGTTAGGACAAGAGACCCAGTACTTC	CSARGGELGQETQYF